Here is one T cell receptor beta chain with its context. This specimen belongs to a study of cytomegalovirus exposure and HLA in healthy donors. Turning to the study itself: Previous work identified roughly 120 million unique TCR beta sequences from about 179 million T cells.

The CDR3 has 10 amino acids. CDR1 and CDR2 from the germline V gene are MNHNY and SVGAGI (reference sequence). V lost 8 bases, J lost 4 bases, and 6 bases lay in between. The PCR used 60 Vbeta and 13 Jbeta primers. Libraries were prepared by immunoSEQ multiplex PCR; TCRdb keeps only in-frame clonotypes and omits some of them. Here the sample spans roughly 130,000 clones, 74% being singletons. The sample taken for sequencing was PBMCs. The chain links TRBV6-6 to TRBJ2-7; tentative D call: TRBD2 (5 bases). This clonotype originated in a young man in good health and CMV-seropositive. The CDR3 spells CASGEYEQYF. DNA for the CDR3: TGTGCCAGCGGGGAGTACGAGCAGTACTTC.